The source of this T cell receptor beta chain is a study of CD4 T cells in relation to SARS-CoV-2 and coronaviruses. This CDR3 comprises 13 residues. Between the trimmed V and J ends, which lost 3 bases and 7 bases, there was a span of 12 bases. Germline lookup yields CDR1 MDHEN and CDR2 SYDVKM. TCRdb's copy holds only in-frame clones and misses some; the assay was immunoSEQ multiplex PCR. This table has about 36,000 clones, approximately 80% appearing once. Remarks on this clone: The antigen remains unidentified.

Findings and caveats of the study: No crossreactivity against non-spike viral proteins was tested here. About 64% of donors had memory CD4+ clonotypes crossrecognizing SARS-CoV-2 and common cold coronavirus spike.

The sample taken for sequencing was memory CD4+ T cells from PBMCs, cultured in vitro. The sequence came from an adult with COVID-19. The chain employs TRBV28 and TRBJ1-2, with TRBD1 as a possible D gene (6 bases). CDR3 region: CASSFGQGTGYTF. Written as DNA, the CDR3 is TGTGCCAGCAGTTTCGGGCAGGGGACTGGCTACACCTTC.